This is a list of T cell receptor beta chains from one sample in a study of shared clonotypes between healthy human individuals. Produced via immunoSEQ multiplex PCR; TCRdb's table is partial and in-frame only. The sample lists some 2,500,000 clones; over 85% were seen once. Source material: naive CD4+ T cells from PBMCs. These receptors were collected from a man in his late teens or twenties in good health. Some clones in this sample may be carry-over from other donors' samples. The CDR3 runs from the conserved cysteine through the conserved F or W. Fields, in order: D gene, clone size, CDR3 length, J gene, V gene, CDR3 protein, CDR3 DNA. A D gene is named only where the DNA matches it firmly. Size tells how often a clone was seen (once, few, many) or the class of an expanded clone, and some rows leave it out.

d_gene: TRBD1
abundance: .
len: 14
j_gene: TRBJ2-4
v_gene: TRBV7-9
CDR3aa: CASSSTGGADIQYF
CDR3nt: TGTGCCAGCAGCTCGACAGGGGGCGCGGACATTCAGTACTTC

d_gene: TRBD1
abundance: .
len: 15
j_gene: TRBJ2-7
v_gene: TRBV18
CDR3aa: CASSPPGTGSYEQYF
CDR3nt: TGTGCCAGCTCACCTCCCGGGACAGGGTCCTACGAGCAGTACTTC

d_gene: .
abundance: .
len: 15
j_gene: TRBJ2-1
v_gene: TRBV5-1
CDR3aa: CASSLGLADYNEQFF
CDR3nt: TGCGCCAGCAGCTTGGGGCTAGCAGATTACAATGAGCAGTTCTTC

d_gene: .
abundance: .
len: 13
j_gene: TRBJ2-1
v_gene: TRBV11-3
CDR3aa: CASSLAAFNEQFF
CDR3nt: TGTGCCAGCAGCTTAGCAGCGTTCAATGAGCAGTTCTTC

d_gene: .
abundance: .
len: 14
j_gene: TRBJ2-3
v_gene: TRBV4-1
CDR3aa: CASSQDRRLDTQYF
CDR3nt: TGCGCCAGCAGCCAAGATCGCCGACTAGATACGCAGTATTTT

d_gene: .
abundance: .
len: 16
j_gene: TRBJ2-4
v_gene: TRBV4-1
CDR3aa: CASSGLASLAKNIQYF
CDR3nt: TGCGCCAGCAGCGGCCTAGCGAGCCTAGCCAAAAACATTCAGTACTTC

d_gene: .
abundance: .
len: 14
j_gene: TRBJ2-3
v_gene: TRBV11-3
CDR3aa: CASSFGLSTDTQYF
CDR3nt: TGTGCCAGCAGCTTTGGACTTAGCACAGATACGCAGTATTTT

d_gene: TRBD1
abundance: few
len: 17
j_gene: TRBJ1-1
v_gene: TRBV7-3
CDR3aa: CASSLLPGQPSNTEAFF
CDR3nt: TGTGCCAGCAGCTTACTGCCGGGACAGCCATCGAACACTGAAGCTTTCTTT

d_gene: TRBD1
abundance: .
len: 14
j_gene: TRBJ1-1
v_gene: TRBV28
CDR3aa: CASRNAEGAGEAFF
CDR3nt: TGTGCCAGCAGAAATGCCGAGGGGGCTGGTGAAGCTTTCTTT

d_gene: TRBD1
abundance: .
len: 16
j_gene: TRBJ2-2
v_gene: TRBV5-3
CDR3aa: CARSLFRGRNPGELFF
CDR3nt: TGTGCCAGAAGCTTGTTCAGGGGGCGGAATCCCGGGGAGCTGTTTTTT

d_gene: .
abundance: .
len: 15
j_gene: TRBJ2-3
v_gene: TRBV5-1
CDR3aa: CASRPQAMSTDTQYF
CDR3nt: TGCGCCAGCAGACCACAGGCCATGAGCACAGATACGCAGTATTTT

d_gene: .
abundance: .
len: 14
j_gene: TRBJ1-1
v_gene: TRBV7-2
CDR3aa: CASSLARGGTEAFF
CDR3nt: TGTGCCAGCAGCTTAGCGCGGGGAGGCACTGAAGCTTTCTTT

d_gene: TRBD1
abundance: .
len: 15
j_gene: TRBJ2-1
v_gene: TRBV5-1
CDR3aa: CASSLPGTGRDEQFF
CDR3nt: TGCGCCAGCAGCCTACCCGGGACAGGGAGGGATGAGCAGTTCTTC

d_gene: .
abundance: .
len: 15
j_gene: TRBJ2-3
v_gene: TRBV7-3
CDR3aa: CASSLMGLSMDTQYF
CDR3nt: TGTGCCAGCAGCTTAATGGGACTGTCGATGGATACGCAGTATTTT

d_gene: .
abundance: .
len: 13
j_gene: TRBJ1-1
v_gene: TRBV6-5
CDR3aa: CASIQAGITEAFF
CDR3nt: TGTGCCAGCATACAAGCGGGGATCACTGAAGCTTTCTTT

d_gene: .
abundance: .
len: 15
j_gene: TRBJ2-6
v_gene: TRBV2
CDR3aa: CASSGLRSGANVLTF
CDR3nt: TGTGCCAGCAGTGGTCTTAGGTCTGGGGCCAACGTCCTGACTTTC

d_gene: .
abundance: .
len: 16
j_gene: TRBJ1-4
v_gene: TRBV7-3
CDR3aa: CASSVGRGSTNEKLFF
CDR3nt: TGTGCCAGCAGCGTCGGACGGGGGTCCACTAATGAAAAACTGTTTTTT

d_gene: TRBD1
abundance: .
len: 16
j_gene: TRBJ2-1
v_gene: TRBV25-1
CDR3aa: CASSPLNRGSYNEQFF
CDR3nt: TGTGCCAGCAGTCCACTTAACAGGGGCTCCTACAATGAGCAGTTCTTC

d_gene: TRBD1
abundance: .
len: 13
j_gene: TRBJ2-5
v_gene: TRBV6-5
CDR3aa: CASRDRELGEQYF
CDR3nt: TGTGCCAGCAGGGACAGGGAACTTGGGGAGCAGTACTTC

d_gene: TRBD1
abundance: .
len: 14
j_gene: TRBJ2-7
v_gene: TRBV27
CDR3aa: CASSRTGNSYEQYF
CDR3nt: TGTGCCAGCAGTCGGACAGGGAACTCCTACGAGCAGTACTTC

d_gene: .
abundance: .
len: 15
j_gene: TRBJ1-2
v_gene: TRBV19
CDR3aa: CASSILGAEVYGYTF
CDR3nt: TGTGCCAGTAGTATCTTAGGGGCCGAGGTCTATGGCTACACCTTC

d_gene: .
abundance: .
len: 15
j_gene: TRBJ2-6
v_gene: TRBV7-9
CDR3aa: CASSFEVSGANVLTF
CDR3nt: TGTGCCAGCAGCTTTGAAGTCTCTGGGGCCAACGTCCTGACTTTC

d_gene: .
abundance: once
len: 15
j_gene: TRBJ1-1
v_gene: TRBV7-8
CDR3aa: CASSLAVGGPFEAFF
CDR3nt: TGTGCCAGCAGCTTAGCGGTAGGCGGGCCGTTTGAAGCTTTCTTT

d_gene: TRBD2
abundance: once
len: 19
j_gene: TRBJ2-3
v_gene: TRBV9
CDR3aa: CASSVRPFGREEETDTQYF
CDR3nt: TGTGCCAGCAGCGTCAGGCCTTTTGGGCGGGAGGAAGAGACAGATACGCAGTATTTT

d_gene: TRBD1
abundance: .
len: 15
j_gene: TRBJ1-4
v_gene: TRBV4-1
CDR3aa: CASSQVGTGPEKLFF
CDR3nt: TGCGCCAGCAGCCAAGTAGGGACAGGTCCTGAAAAACTGTTTTTT

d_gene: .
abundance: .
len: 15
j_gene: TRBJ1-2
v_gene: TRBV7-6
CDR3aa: CASSLTRQASYGYTF
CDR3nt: TGTGCCAGCAGCCTCACCCGACAGGCGTCCTATGGCTACACCTTC

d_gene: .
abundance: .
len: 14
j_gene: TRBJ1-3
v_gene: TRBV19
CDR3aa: CASRAVFSGNTIYF
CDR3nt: TGTGCCAGTAGGGCAGTTTTCTCTGGAAACACCATATATTTT

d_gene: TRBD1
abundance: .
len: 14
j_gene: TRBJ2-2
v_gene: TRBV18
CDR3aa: CASSRDRSTGELFF
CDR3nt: TGTGCCAGCTCAAGGGACAGATCCACCGGGGAGCTGTTTTTT

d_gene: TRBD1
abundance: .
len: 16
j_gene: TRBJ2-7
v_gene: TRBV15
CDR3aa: CATSTQPGGRAGEQYF
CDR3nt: TGTGCCACCAGCACGCAACCAGGGGGCCGGGCTGGCGAGCAGTACTTC

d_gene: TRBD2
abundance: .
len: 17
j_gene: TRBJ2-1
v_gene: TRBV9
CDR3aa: CASSVATASGPYNEQFF
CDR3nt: TGTGCCAGCAGCGTAGCTACGGCTAGCGGGCCCTACAATGAGCAGTTCTTC

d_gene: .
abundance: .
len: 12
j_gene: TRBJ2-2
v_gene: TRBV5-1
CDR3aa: CASSWADGELFF
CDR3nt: TGCGCCAGCAGCTGGGCGGACGGGGAGCTGTTTTTT

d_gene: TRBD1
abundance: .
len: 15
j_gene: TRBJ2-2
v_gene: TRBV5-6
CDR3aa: CASSWTGVTTGELFF
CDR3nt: TGTGCCAGCAGCTGGACAGGGGTTACCACCGGGGAGCTGTTTTTT

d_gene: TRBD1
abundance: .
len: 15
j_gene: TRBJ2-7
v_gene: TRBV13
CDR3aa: CASSPNGDRVAEQYF
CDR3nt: TGTGCCAGCAGCCCCAACGGGGACAGGGTGGCCGAGCAGTACTTC

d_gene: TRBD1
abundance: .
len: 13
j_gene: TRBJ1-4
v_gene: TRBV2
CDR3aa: CASRRQGSEKLFF
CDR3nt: TGTGCCAGCAGGAGACAGGGTAGTGAAAAACTGTTTTTT

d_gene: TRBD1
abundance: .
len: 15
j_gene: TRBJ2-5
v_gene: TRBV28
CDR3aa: CASSYGTGFRETQYF
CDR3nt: TGTGCCAGCAGTTATGGGACAGGGTTTAGGGAGACCCAGTACTTC